Below are 24 T cell receptor beta chains sequenced from a single sample in a study of blood T cell repertoires in COVID-19. Libraries were prepared by immunoSEQ multiplex PCR; TCRdb keeps only in-frame clonotypes and omits some of them. Seen here are more than 150,000 clones, over 80% observed once, and the top ten hold 13%. The specimen was peripheral blood. These receptors were obtained from a man in his 70s who had recovered from COVID-19.

The rearrangement uses TRBV7-3 and TRBJ2-2; D is undetermined. The CDR3 runs 14 residues. Germline CDR1 SGHTA, CDR2 FQGTGA. V gave up 5 bases and J gave up 1 base, with 8 bases separating them. CDR3 protein: CASSLDRNTGELFF. CDR3 sequence (DNA): TGTGCCAGCAGCCTAGACCGGAACACCGGGGAGCTGTTTTTT.

Details on this clone: The sample carries other DNA sequences with the same CDR3. V and J are TRBV5-1 and TRBJ2-7, with D possibly matching TRBD2 (5 bases). Per germline, CDR1 SGHRS and CDR2 YFSETQ. The CDR3 totals 14 residues. With 1 base removed from V and 0 bases from J, the gap between germline ends came to 8 bases. The CDR3 nucleotides read TGCGCCAGCAGCTTGTCGGGAAGCTCCTACGAGCAGTACTTC. Amino acids: CASSLSGSSYEQYF.

The CDR3 DNA reads as TGTGCCAGCAGCCAAGGATCGGGGAGCAATCAGCCCCAGCATTTT. Its translation is CASSQGSGSNQPQHF. This chain joins TRBV3-1 (or the pseudogene TRBV3-2) and TRBJ1-5, with unresolved D. This CDR3 comprises 15 residues. The germline gives CDR1 LGHDT, CDR2 YNNKEL (reference sequence). Trimming shortened V by 1 base and J by 1 base, and 8 bases separated the two germline ends.

This sequence joins TRBV7-8 and TRBJ1-2; 8 nucleotides match TRBD1. V lost 4 bases, J lost 9 bases, and 7 bases stayed unmatched. CDR3 length equals 13 residues. CDR1 SGHVS and CDR2 FQNEAQ come from the germline V gene. The CDR3 here is CASSSGQGKRYTF. The CDR3 nucleotides read TGTGCCAGCAGCTCCGGACAGGGAAAACGCTACACCTTC.

The V gene is TRBV18, the J gene TRBJ1-1, with TRBD1 matching 7 bases. Germline V CDR1 and CDR2: KGHSH, LQKENI. This CDR3 has 14 amino acids. V lost 2 bases, J lost 0 bases, and 0 bases stayed unmatched. Here the CDR3 reads CASSPGTVNTEAFF. The CDR3 DNA reads as TGTGCCAGCTCACCAGGGACAGTGAACACTGAAGCTTTCTTT.

CDR3 residues: CASSRQREETETQYF. Here the CDR3 DNA reads TGCGCCAGCAGCAGACAGCGGGAGGAGACGGAGACCCAGTACTTC. V gene TRBV4-1 combines with J gene TRBJ2-5; 9 nucleotides align to TRBD2. Germline V CDR1 and CDR2: MGHRA, YSYEKL. The CDR3 covers 15 residues. Trimming cost V 5 bases and J 5 bases; bases outside gene matches: 9.

V gene TRBV11-2 combines with J gene TRBJ1-1; 11 bases agree with TRBD1. The CDR3 extends over 16 amino acids. The germline CDR1 and CDR2 sequences are SGHAT and FQNNGV. J lost 4 bases, V lost 3 bases, and 7 bases had no gene match. CDR3 coding DNA: TGTGCCAGCAGCTTCCGGACAGGGGGCCTGGGCACTGAAGCTTTCTTT. Its translation: CASSFRTGGLGTEAFF.

This chain connects TRBV9 to TRBJ2-7; 11 nucleotides line up with TRBD2. V lost 4 bases to trimming and J lost 3 bases; unmatched junction nucleotides: 9. CDR1 and CDR2 from the germline V gene are SGDLS and YYNGEE. The CDR3 totals 16 residues. This CDR3 is CASSPHSGRALYEQYF. CDR3 DNA sequence: TGTGCCAGCAGCCCTCATAGCGGGAGGGCCCTCTACGAGCAGTACTTC.

CDR3 sequence: CASSFSGGNNEKLFF. CDR3 coding DNA: TGTGCCAGCAGTTTTTCCGGGGGGAATAATGAAAAACTGTTTTTT. This chain uses TRBV28 with TRBJ1-4, with a weak D call TRBD1 (5 bases). Trimming removed 3 bases from V and 4 bases from J, with 12 bases in between. Germline CDR1 and CDR2: MDHEN and SYDVKM. The CDR3 has 15 amino acids.

V is TRBV28 and J is TRBJ1-5; D unresolved. Germline V CDR1 and CDR2: MDHEN, SYDVKM. Trimming removed 3 bases at V and 11 bases at J, with 11 bases between. CDR3 length: 12 residues. The CDR3 region is CASSLTGGTQHF. In nucleotides, the CDR3 is TGTGCCAGCAGTTTGACGGGAGGGACCCAGCATTTT.

The genes are TRBV6-5 and TRBJ1-5; 8 bases are shared with TRBD1. With 6 bases clipped from V and 5 bases from J, the junction kept 6 bases outside the gene matches. The CDR3 spans 14 residues. Germline CDR1 reads MNHEY; CDR2 reads SVGAGI. CDR3 region: CASRGQASYQPQHF. CDR3 DNA: TGTGCCAGCAGGGGACAGGCCTCGTATCAGCCCCAGCATTTT.

This rearrangement joins TRBV6-2 or TRBV6-3 to TRBJ1-3; TRBD1 agrees at 7 bases. Losses at the gene ends were 4 bases for V and 0 bases for J; bases not matched to a gene: 3. The germline gives CDR1 MNHEY, CDR2 SVGEGT. This CDR3 is built from 15 residues. The DNA for the CDR3 is TGTGCCAGCAGTTGGGGACAGCGCTCTGGAAACACCATATATTTT. Amino acids: CASSWGQRSGNTIYF.

V is TRBV28 and J is TRBJ2-1, with D possibly matching TRBD2 (5 bases). The V end lost 2 bases, the J end lost 0 bases, and 8 bases lay between the germline ends. This CDR3 has 15 amino acids. CDR1 and CDR2 (germline): MDHEN, SYDVKM. CDR3 in DNA: TGTGCCAGCAGTTTAGGCGGGCTCTCCTACAATGAGCAGTTCTTC. Protein sequence: CASSLGGLSYNEQFF. Variable domain in full (rest from reference TRBV28 and TRBJ2-1): DVKVTQSSRYLVKRTGEKVFLECVQDMDHENMFWYRQDPGLGLRLIYFSYDVKMKEKGDIPEGYSVSREKKERFSLILESASTNQTSMYLCASSLGGLSYNEQFFGPGTRLTVL.

The rearrangement joins TRBV6-2 or TRBV6-3 to TRBJ1-2; D may be TRBD1 (6 bases). The CDR3 has 13 amino acids. V gave up 4 bases and J gave up 6 bases, with 12 bases separating them. Per the germline V gene, CDR1 is MNHEY and CDR2 is SVGEGT. CDR3 amino acids: CASSLGQRNGYTF. The CDR3 DNA sequence: TGTGCCAGCAGTTTAGGACAGAGGAATGGCTACACCTTC.

As regards this clone: This specimen includes other DNA sequences encoding the same CDR3. The rearrangement links TRBV3-1 (or the pseudogene TRBV3-2) to TRBJ2-7; 8 nucleotides match TRBD2. The CDR3 covers 14 residues. After removal of 4 bases from V and 4 bases from J, the junction contained 6 bases not matched to a gene. Germline values: CDR1 LGHDT, CDR2 YNNKEL (reference sequence). Here the CDR3 DNA reads TGTGCCAGCAGCCCGACCGGGACTAGTTACGAGCAGTACTTC. This encodes CASSPTGTSYEQYF.

This clone was recorded a few times. V usage is TRBV10-2 and J usage is TRBJ1-2; TRBD1 matches at 8 bases. Per germline, CDR1 WSHSY and CDR2 SAAADI. The CDR3 runs 12 residues. V shed 6 bases, J shed 7 bases, and the junction held 4 bases outside the gene matches. CDR3 in DNA: TGCGCCAGCAGCCCAGGGGGCGTTGGCTACACCTTC. It is translated as CASSPGGVGYTF.

This chain joins TRBV7-8 and TRBJ1-1; D gene unclear. The CDR3 has 14 residues. V lost 3 bases and J 6 bases, leaving 14 bases between the germline ends. Germline CDR1 reads SGHVS; CDR2 reads FQNEAQ. The CDR3 here is CASSFQEASSEAFF. Written as DNA, the CDR3 is TGTGCCAGCAGCTTTCAGGAAGCTTCCTCTGAAGCTTTCTTT.

The chain carries TRBV5-1 and TRBJ1-2; D perhaps matches TRBD1 (6 bases). This CDR3 contains 17 residues. CDR1 is SGHRS and CDR2 is YFSETQ in the germline V gene. V was trimmed by 4 bases and J by 6 bases, leaving 25 bases between them. CDR3 residues: CASSPDPDRNAFDGYTF. Written as DNA, the CDR3 is TGCGCCAGCAGCCCGGACCCCGACAGGAACGCTTTTGATGGCTACACCTTC. The full variable domain, in which reference TRBV5-1 and TRBJ1-2 provide the parts outside the CDR3, is KAGVTQTPRYLIKTRGQQVTLSCSPISGHRSVSWYQQTPGQGLQFLFEYFSETQRNKGNFPGRFSGRQFSNSRSEMNVSTLELGDSALYLCASSPDPDRNAFDGYTFGSGTRLTVV.

V is TRBV28 and J is TRBJ1-6, with TRBD1 matching 7 bases. Germline V gene data show CDR1 as MDHEN and CDR2 as SYDVKM. This CDR3 spans 16 amino acids. J lost 0 bases, V lost 9 bases, and 8 bases had no gene match. CDR3 residues: CASYSRGSSYNSPLHF. The CDR3 bases are TGTGCCAGTTACAGCAGGGGGAGCTCCTATAATTCACCCCTCCACTTT.

This chain joins TRBV2 and TRBJ2-5; D not certain. CDR1 and CDR2 from the germline V gene are SNHLY and FYNNEI. The CDR3 is made up of 12 amino acids. Trimming took 4 bases from V and 2 from J, leaving 5 bases between them. The CDR3 DNA reads TGTGCCAGCAGTGGTCAGCAAGAGACCCAGTACTTC. Protein: CASSGQQETQYF.

The V gene is TRBV6-1, the J gene TRBJ1-2, with D maybe TRBD1 (6 bases). This CDR3 comprises 14 residues. Between the trimmed V and J ends, which lost 1 base and 3 bases, there was a span of 9 bases. Germline CDR1 MNHNS, CDR2 SASEGT. The CDR3: CASSEGTDYYGYTF. The CDR3 DNA sequence: TGTGCCAGCAGTGAAGGGACAGACTACTATGGCTACACCTTC.

The count of this clone is one. The chain couples TRBV5-5 to TRBJ2-2; TRBD2 agrees at 9 bases. The CDR3 is 17 amino acids. Germline V gene data show CDR1 as SGHKS and CDR2 as YYEKEE (reference sequence). With V trimmed by 0 bases and J by 0 bases, 3 bases remained unmatched. The CDR3 region has the DNA TGTGCCAGCAGCTTGGGACTAGCGGTCTCGAACACCGGGGAGCTGTTTTTT. This sequence encodes CASSLGLAVSNTGELFF.

V and J are TRBV28 and TRBJ2-3; D not certain. The germline CDR1 and CDR2 sequences are MDHEN and SYDVKM. The CDR3 spans 12 residues. Trimming pared 4 bases from V and 8 bases from J, leaving 10 bases between. CDR3 protein: CASSSRRATQYF. CDR3 nucleotide sequence: TGTGCCAGCAGTTCCCGCCGCGCTACGCAGTATTTT.

The CDR3 coding sequence is TGTGCCAGCAGTTTAGCCCCCGCAGGGGCGACGGGGAACACTGAAGCTTTCTTT. Protein product: CASSLAPAGATGNTEAFF. The chain joins TRBV28 to TRBJ1-1; tentatively, D is TRBD1 (6 bases). There are 18 residues in the CDR3. Germline CDR1 is MDHEN and CDR2 is SYDVKM. The ends were cut back, 2 bases at V and 1 base at J, with 20 bases in the middle.